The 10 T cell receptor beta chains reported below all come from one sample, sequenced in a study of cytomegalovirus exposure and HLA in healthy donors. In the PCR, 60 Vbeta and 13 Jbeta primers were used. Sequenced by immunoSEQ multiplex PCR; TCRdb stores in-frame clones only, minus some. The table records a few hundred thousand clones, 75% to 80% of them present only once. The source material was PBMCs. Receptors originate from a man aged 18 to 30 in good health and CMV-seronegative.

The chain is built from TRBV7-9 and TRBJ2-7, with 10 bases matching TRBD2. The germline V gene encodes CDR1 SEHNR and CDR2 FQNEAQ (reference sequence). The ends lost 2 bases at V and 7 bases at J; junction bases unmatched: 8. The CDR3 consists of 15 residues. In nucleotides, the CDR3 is TGTGCCAGCAGCTTATCCAGCGGGGGGGCGAAAGAGCAGTACTTC. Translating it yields CASSLSSGGAKEQYF.

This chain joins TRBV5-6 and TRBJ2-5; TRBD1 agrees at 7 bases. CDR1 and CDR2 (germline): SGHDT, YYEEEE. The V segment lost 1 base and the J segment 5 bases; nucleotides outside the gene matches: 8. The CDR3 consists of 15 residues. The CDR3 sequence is CASSLLTGVSETQYF. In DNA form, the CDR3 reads TGTGCCAGCAGCTTGCTCACAGGGGTTAGCGAGACCCAGTACTTC.

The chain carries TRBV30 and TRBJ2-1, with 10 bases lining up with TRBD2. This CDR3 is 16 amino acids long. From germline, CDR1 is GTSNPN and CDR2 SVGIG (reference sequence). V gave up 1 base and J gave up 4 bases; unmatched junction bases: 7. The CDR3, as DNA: TGTGCCTGGAGTGAGGCGGGACTAGCGCCATACAATGAGCAGTTCTTC. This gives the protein CAWSEAGLAPYNEQFF.

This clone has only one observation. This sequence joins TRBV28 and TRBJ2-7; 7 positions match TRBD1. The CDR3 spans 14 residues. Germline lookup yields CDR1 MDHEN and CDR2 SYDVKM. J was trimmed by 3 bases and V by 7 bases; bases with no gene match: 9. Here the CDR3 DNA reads TGTGCCAGCAATCCAACGGGACAGAGCTACGAGCAGTACTTC. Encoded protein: CASNPTGQSYEQYF.

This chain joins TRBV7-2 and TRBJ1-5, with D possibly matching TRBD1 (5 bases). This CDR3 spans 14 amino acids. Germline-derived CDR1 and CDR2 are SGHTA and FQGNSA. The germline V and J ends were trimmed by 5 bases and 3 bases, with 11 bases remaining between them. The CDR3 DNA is TGTGCCAGCAGCGATTCGACAGTCAATCAGCCCCAGCATTTT. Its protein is CASSDSTVNQPQHF.

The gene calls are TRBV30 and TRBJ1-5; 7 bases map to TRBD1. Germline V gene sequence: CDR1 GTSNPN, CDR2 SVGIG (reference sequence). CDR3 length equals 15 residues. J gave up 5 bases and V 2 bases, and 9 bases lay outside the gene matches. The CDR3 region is CAWSPRGGTDQPQHF. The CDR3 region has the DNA TGTGCCTGGAGTCCACGAGGGGGCACGGATCAGCCCCAGCATTTT.

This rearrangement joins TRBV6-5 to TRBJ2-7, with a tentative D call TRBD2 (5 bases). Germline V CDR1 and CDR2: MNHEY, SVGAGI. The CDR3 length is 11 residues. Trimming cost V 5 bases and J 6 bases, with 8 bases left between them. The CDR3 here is CASSPGVEQYF. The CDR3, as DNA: TGTGCCAGCAGTCCCGGGGTCGAGCAGTACTTC.

As DNA, the CDR3 is TGTGCCAGCAGCAACACCGGGACTAGCGCTAGCACAGATACGCAGTATTTT. As protein: CASSNTGTSASTDTQYF. The chain joins TRBV5-6 to TRBJ2-3; 10 bases align to TRBD2. Per the germline V gene, CDR1 is SGHDT and CDR2 is YYEEEE. The CDR3 has 17 residues. The ends lost 4 bases at V and 0 bases at J; junction bases unmatched: 8.

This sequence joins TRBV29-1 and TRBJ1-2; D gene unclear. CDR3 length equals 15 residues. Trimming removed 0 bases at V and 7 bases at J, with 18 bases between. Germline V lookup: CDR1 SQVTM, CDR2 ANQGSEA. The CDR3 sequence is CSVEDQTESLLGYTF. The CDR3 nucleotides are TGCAGCGTTGAAGATCAAACAGAGAGCCTCCTTGGCTACACCTTC.

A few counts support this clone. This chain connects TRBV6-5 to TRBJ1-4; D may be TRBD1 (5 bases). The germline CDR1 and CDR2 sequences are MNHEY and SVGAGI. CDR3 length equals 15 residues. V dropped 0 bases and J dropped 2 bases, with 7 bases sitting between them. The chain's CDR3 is CASSYSAGTNEKLFF. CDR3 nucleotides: TGTGCCAGCAGTTACTCGGCAGGGACTAATGAAAAACTGTTTTTT.